Listed here are 8 T cell receptor beta chains from one sample, sequenced in a study of T-cell reconstitution after alpha-beta-depleted transplantation in children. As it was prepared, the TCRbeta library received unique molecular identifiers. TCRdb used MiXCR to reprocess the PCR reads, holding one entry per CDR3 protein. The profile shows under 750,000 distinct CDR3 sequences, about 23% of them singletons. The source was PBMCs, mostly from graft donor cells, collected 360 days after TCRalphabeta/CD19-depleted stem cell transplant. Receptor source: a boy under three years old who had a stem cell transplant for acute myeloid leukemia, so the T cells may come from the graft donor.

This clonotype was seen repeatedly, ten times or more. The genes are TRBV15 and TRBJ1-1; possible D gene TRBD1, 5 bases. The CDR3 sequence is 15 residues long. Trimming cost V 0 bases and J 0 bases, with 8 bases left between them. In germline, CDR1 is LNHNV, CDR2 YYDKDF (reference sequence). The CDR3 loop is CATSRDGAVNTEAFF. CDR3 bases: TGTGCCACCAGCAGAGATGGGGCGGTGAACACTGAAGCTTTCTTT.

There are a few counts of this clonotype. V is TRBV27 and J is TRBJ2-6; unclear D gene. Germline CDR1 MNHEY, CDR2 SMNVEV (reference sequence). The CDR3 is made up of 16 amino acids. Trimming removed 2 bases from V and 0 bases from J, with 8 bases in between. The CDR3 reads CASSLLDTSGANVLTF. In nucleotides, the CDR3 is TGTGCCAGCAGTTTACTCGATACCTCTGGGGCCAACGTCCTGACTTTC.

This clonotype was counted a few times. The chain couples TRBV20-1 to TRBJ2-5, with D possibly matching TRBD1 (5 bases). The CDR3 is made up of 16 amino acids. V lost 0 bases to trimming and J lost 7 bases, with 21 bases between them. Germline CDR1 reads DFQATT; CDR2 reads SNEGSKA (reference sequence). CDR3: CSARDRANVSRGTQYF. In nucleotides, the CDR3 is TGCAGTGCTAGAGATCGGGCTAACGTCTCAAGGGGGACCCAGTACTTC.

This clonotype was counted a few times. The chain has TRBV6-1 and TRBJ2-1; D uncertain. The CDR3 totals 14 residues. V was cut by 5 bases and J by 8 bases, with 16 bases left in between. CDR1 and CDR2 from the germline V gene are MNHNS and SASEGT. CDR3 in amino acids: CASSRPPPVDEQFF. In DNA form, the CDR3 reads TGTGCCAGCAGTCGGCCCCCTCCGGTCGATGAGCAGTTCTTC.

The chain links TRBV7-2 to TRBJ2-1; D is perhaps TRBD2 (5 bases). This CDR3 spans 13 amino acids. Trimming took off 6 bases at V and 8 bases at J, with 14 bases between the two ends. CDR1 SGHTA and CDR2 FQGNSA come from the germline V gene. This chain's CDR3 is CASSLPPEDEQFF. The DNA for the CDR3 is TGTGCCAGCAGTCTACCCCCGGAGGATGAGCAGTTCTTC.

The J gene is TRBJ2-1, the V gene TRBV5-1, with 13 bases fitting TRBD2. Losses at the gene ends were 1 base for V and 8 bases for J; bases not matched to a gene: 3. CDR3 length equals 15 residues. The germline V gene has CDR1 SGHRS and CDR2 YFSETQ. In nucleotides, the CDR3 is TGCGCCAGCAGCTTGAGACTAGCGGGGGGCCATGAGCAGTTCTTC. Translation gives CASSLRLAGGHEQFF.

This sequence joins TRBV6-1 and TRBJ2-2; TRBD1 is a possible D gene (7 bases). V gave up 6 bases and J gave up 3 bases, with 14 bases separating them. Germline lookup yields CDR1 MNHNS and CDR2 SASEGT. The CDR3 extends over 15 amino acids. CDR3 protein: CASSRRGRDTGELFF. As DNA, the CDR3 is TGTGCCAGCAGCCGGAGGGGGCGCGACACCGGGGAGCTGTTTTTT.

This CDR3 reads CASSLGAGTRYEQYV. The CDR3, as DNA: TGTGCCAGCAGTTTAGGGGCCGGGACGCGCTACGAGCAGTACGTC. The chain combines TRBV12-3 or TRBV12-4 with TRBJ2-7, with D perhaps matching TRBD1 or TRBD2 (5 bases each). CDR3 length equals 15 residues. The V gene lost 1 base and the J gene lost 3 bases, with 13 bases spanning the gap.